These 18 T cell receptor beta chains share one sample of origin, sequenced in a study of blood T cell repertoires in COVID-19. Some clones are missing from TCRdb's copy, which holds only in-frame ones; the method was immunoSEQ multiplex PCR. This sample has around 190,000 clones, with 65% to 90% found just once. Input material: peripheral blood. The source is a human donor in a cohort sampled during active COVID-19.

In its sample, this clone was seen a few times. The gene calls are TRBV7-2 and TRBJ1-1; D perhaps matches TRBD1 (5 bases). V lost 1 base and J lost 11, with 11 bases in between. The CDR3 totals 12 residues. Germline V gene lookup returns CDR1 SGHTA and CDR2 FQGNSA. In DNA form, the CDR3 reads TGTGCCAGCAGCTTAGGACAGAGCACCGCTTTCTTT. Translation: CASSLGQSTAFF.

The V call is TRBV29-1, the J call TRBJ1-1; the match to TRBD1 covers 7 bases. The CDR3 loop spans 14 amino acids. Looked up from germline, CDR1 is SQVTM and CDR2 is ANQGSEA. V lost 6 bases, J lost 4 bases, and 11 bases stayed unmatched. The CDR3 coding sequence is TGCAGCGTCGTCAGACAGGGATGGGGCACTGAAGCTTTCTTT. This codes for CSVVRQGWGTEAFF.

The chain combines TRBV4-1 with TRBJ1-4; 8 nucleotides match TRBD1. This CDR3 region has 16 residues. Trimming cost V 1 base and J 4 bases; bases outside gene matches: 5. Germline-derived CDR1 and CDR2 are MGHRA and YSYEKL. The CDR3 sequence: CASSQAPTGGNEKLFF. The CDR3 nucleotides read TGCGCCAGCAGCCAAGCCCCAACAGGGGGTAATGAAAAACTGTTTTTT.

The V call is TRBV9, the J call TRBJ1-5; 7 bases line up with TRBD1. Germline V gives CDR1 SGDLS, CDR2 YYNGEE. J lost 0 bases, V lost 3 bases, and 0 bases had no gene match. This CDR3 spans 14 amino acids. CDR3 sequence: CASSEGASNQPQHF. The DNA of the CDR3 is TGTGCCAGCAGCGAGGGGGCTAGCAATCAGCCCCAGCATTTT.

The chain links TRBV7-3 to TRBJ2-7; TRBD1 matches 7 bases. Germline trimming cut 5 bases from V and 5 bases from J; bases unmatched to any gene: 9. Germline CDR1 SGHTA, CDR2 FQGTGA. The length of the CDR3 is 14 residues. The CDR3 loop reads CASSPGTDPDEQYF. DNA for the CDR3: TGTGCCAGCAGCCCCGGGACAGACCCTGACGAGCAGTACTTC.

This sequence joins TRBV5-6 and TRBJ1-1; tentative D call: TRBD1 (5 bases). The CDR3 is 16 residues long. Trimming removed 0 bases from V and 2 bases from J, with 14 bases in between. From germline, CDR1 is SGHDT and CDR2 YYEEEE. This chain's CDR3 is CASSLGAGLLNTEAFF. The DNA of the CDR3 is TGTGCCAGCAGCTTGGGGGCAGGGCTCCTTAACACTGAAGCTTTCTTT.

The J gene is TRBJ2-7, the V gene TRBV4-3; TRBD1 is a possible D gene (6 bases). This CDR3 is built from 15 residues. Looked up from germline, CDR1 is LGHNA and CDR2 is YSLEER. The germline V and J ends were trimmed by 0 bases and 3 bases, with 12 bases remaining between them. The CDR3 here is CASSQESDSIYEQYF. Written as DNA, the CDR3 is TGCGCCAGCAGCCAAGAGTCGGACAGCATCTACGAGCAGTACTTC.

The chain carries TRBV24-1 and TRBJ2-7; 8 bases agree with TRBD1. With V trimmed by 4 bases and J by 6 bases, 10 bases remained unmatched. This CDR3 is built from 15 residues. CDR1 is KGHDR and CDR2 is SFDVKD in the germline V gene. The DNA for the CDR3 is TGTGCCACCAGTGAGGGGGGAACAGGGGGTGGCGAGCAGTACTTC. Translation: CATSEGGTGGGEQYF.

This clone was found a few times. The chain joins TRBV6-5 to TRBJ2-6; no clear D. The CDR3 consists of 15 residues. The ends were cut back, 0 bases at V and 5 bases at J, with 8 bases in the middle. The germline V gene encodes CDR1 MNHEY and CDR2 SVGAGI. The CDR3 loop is CASSYSRYRANVLTF. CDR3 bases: TGTGCCAGCAGTTACTCGAGATATCGGGCCAACGTCCTGACTTTC.

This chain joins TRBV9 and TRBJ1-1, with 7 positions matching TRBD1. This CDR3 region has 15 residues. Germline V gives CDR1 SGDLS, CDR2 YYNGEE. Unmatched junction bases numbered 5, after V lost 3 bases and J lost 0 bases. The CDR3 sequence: CASSAVGTVNTEAFF. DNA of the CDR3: TGTGCCAGCAGCGCCGTCGGGACAGTGAACACTGAAGCTTTCTTT.

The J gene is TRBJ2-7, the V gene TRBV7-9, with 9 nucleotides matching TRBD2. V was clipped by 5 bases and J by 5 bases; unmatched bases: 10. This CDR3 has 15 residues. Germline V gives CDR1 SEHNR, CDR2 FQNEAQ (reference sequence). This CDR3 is CASSPRGLASHEQYF. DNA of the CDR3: TGTGCCAGCAGCCCTCGAGGACTAGCGTCCCACGAGCAGTACTTC.

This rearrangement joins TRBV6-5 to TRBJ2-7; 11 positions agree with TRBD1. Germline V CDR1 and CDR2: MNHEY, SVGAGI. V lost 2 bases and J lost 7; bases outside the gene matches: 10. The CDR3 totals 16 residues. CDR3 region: CASSYTSRTGGREQYF. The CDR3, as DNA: TGTGCCAGCAGTTACACATCCCGGACAGGGGGCCGGGAGCAGTACTTC.

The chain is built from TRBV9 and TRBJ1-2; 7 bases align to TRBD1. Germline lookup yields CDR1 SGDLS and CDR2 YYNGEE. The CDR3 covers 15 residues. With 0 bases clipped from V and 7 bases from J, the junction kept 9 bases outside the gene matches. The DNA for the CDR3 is TGTGCCAGCAGCGTAGGTGGAGGACAGGTGGCTGGCTACACCTTC. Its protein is CASSVGGGQVAGYTF.

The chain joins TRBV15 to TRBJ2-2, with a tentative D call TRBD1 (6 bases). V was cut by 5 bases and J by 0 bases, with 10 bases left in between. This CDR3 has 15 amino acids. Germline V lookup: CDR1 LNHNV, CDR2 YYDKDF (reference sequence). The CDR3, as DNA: TGTGCCACCAGCGGCAGGGGTTCGAACACCGGGGAGCTGTTTTTT. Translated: CATSGRGSNTGELFF.

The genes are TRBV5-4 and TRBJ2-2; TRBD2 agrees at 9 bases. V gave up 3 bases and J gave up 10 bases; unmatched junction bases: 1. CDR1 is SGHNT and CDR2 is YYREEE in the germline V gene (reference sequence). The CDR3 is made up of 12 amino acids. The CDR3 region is CASSSGLAELFF. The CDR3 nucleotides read TGTGCCAGCAGCTCGGGACTAGCGGAGCTGTTTTTT.

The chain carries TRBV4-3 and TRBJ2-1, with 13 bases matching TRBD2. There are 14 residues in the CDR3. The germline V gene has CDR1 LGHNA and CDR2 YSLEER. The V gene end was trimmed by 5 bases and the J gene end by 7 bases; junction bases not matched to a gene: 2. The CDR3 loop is CASSATSGGNEQFF. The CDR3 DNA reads TGCGCCAGCAGCGCGACTAGCGGGGGGAATGAGCAGTTCTTC.

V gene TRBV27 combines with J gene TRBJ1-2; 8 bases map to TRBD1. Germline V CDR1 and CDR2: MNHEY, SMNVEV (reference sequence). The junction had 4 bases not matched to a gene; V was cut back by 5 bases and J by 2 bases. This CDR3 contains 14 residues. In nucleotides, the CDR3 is TGTGCCAGCAGTAGTGACAGGGGAAACTATGGCTACACCTTC. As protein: CASSSDRGNYGYTF.

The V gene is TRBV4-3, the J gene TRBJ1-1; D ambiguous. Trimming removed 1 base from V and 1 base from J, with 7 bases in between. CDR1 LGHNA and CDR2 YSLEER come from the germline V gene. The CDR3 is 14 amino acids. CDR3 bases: TGCGCCAGCAGCCAAGTTCTACGGAACACTGAAGCTTTCTTT. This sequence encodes CASSQVLRNTEAFF.